This TCR beta chain appears in the sequencing data of a study of spatial heterogeneity in lung cancer. Turning to the study itself: Detection of beta-chain sequences consistently exceeded that of alpha-chain sequences.

This clonotype was detected many times. The antigen is unknown. V lost 4 bases and J 5 bases, leaving 13 bases between the germline ends. This CDR3 is 13 amino acids long. Germline V gives CDR1 SQVTM, CDR2 ANQGSEA. Time point described: sample taken at primary tumor resection. Material for sequencing was whole RNA from tumor, nontumor lung or frozen PBMC, left unsorted. The roughly 66 donors had untreated early-stage non-small cell lung cancer. Single TCR cDNA molecules each had their own unique molecular identifier. TCRdb reprocessed the 5' RACE reads via MiXCR and lists one record per CDR3 protein. The sample shows about 29,000 distinct CDR3 sequences, approximately 8.1% of them seen only once. General study findings and limits: The appearance of ubiquitous expanded tumor TCRs in blood was greater at resection than follow-up.

The source is a female donor with early-stage non-small cell lung cancer. This sequence joins TRBV29-1 and TRBJ2-3, with D possibly being TRBD1 or TRBD2 (5 bases each). The sample was PBMCs, taken at surgery. For the CDR3, the DNA is TGCAGCGTTGCGTGGGGGAGTGGAGATACGCAGTATTTT. Protein: CSVAWGSGDTQYF.